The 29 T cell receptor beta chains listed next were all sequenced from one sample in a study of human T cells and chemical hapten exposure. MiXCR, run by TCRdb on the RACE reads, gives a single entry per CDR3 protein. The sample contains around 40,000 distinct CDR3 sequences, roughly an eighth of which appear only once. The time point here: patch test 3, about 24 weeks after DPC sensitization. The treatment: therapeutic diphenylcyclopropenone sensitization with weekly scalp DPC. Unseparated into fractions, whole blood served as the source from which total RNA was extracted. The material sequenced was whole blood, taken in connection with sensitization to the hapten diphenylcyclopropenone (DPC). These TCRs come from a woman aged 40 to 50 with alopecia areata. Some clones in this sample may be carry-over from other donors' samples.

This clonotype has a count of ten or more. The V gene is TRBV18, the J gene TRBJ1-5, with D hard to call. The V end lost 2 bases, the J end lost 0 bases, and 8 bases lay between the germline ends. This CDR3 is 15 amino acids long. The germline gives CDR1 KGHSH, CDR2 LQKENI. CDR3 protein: CASSPTEYSNQPQHF. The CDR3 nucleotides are TGTGCCAGCTCACCAACGGAATATAGCAATCAGCCCCAGCATTTT. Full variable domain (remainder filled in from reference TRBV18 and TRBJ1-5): NAGVMQNPRHLVRRRGQEARLRCSPMKGHSHVYWYRQLPEEGLKFMVYLQKENIIDESGMPKERFSAEFPKEGPSILRIQQVVRGDSAAYFCASSPTEYSNQPQHFGDGTRLSIL.

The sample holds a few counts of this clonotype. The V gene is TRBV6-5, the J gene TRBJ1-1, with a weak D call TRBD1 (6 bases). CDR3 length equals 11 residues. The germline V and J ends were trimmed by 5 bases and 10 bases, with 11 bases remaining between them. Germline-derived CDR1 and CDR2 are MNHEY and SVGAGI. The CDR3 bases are TGTGCCAGCAGTCAGGGGTTTGTAGCTTTCTTT. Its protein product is CASSQGFVAFF.

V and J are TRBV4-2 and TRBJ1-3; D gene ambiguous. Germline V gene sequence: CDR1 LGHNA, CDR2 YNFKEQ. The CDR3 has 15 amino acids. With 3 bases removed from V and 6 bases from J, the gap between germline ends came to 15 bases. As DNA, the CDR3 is TGTGCCAGCAGCCAGGTCACTGGGGTTCAAAACACCATATATTTT. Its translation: CASSQVTGVQNTIYF.

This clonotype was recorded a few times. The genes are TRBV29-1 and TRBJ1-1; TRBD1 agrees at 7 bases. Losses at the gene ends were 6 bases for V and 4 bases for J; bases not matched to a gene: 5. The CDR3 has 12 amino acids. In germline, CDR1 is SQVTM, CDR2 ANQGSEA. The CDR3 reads CSVGQRGTEAFF. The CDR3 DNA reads TGCAGCGTGGGACAGCGTGGCACTGAAGCTTTCTTT.

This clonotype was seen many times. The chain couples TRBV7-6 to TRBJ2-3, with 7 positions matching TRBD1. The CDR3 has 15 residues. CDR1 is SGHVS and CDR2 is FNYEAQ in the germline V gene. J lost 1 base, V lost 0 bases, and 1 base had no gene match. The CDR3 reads CASSLAGGRTDTQYF. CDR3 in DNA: TGTGCCAGCAGCTTAGCAGGGGGCCGCACAGATACGCAGTATTTT.

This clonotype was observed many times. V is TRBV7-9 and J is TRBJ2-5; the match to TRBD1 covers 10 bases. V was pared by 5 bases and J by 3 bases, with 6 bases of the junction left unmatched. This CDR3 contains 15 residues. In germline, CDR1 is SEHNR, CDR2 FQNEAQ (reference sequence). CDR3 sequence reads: CASSPAGTGEETQYF. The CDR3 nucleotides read TGTGCCAGCAGCCCTGCCGGGACAGGGGAAGAGACCCAGTACTTC.

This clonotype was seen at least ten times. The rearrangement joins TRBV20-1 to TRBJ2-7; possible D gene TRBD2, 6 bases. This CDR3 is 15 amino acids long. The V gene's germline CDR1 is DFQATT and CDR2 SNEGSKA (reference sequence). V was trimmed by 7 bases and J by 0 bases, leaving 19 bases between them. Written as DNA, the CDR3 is TGCAGTGTTGGGAGTTTGGGACTCAGCTCCTACGAGCAGTACTTC. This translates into CSVGSLGLSSYEQYF.

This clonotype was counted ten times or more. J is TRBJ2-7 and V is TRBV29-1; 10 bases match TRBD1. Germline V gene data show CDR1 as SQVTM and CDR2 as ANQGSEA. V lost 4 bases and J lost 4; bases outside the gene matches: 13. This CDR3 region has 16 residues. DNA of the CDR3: TGCAGCGTTGTAGGGACAGGGGAGGTTAAAGCTTACGAGCAGTACTTC. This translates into CSVVGTGEVKAYEQYF.

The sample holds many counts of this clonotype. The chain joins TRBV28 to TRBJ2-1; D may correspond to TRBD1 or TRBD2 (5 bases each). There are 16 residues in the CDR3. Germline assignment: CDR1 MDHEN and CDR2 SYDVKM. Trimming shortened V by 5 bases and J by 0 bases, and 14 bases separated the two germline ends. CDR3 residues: CASSPRWGSSYNEQFF. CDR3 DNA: TGTGCCAGCAGTCCCCGGTGGGGGAGCTCCTACAATGAGCAGTTCTTC.

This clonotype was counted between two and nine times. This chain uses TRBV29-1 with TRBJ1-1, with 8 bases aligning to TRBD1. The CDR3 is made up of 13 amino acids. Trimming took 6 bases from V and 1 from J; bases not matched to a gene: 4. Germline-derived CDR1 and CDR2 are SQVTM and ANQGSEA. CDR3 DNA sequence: TGCAGCGTCGGACAGGGCCCGAACACTGAAGCTTTCTTT. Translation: CSVGQGPNTEAFF.

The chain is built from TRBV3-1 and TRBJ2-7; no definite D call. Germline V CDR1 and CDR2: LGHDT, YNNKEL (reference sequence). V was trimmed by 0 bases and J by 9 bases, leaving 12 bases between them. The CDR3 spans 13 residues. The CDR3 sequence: CASSQDRLVGQYF. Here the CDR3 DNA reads TGTGCCAGCAGCCAAGATCGTCTAGTTGGGCAGTACTTC.

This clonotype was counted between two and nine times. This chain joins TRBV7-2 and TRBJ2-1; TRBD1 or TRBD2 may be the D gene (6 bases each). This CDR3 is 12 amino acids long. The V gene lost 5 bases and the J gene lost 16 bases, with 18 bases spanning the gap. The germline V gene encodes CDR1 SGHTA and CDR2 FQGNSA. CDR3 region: CASSTMGGRRFF. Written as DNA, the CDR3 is TGTGCCAGCAGCACAATGGGGGGCAGGCGATTCTTC.

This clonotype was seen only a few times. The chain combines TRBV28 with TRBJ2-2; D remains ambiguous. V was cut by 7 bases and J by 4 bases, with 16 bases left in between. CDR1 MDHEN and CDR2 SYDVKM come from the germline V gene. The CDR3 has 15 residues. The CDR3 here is CASTLRLRSTGELFF. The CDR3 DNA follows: TGTGCCAGCACCCTCCGTTTAAGGTCCACCGGGGAGCTGTTTTTT.

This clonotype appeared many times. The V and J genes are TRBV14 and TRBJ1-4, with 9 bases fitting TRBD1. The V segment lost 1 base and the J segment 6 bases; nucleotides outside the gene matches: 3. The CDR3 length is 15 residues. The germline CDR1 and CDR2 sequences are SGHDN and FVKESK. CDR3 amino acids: CASSQAQGAHEKLFF. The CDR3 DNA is TGTGCCAGCAGCCAAGCACAGGGGGCGCATGAAAAACTGTTTTTT.

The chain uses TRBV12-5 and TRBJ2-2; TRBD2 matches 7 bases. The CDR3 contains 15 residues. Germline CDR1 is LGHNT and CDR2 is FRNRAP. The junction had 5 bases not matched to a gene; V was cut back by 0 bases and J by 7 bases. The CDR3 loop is CASGLVRETGGELFF. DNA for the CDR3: TGTGCTAGTGGTTTGGTGCGGGAGACGGGCGGGGAGCTGTTTTTT.

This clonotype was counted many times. Here the CDR3 reads CASTASGSYEQYF. In DNA form, the CDR3 reads TGTGCCAGCACAGCTAGCGGATCCTACGAGCAGTACTTC. This chain links TRBV12-3 or TRBV12-4 with TRBJ2-7, with 7 nucleotides matching TRBD2. The ends lost 7 bases at V and 1 base at J; junction bases unmatched: 4. CDR3 size: 13 residues.

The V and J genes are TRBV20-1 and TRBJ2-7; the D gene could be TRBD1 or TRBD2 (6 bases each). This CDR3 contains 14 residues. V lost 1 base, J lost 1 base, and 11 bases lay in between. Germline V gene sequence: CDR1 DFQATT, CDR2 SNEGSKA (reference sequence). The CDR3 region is CSARVRGGSYEQYF. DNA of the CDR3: TGCAGTGCTAGAGTCAGGGGAGGTTCCTACGAGCAGTACTTC.

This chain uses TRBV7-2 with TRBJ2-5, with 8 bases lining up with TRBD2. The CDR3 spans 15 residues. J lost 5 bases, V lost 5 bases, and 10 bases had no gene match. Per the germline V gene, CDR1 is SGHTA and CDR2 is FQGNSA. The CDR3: CASSGSGSRFETQYF. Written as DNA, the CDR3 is TGTGCCAGCAGCGGCAGCGGGAGCCGTTTCGAGACCCAGTACTTC.

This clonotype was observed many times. CDR3 loop: CSVDGSGGEKLFF. The CDR3 DNA is TGCAGCGTTGACGGCAGTGGGGGTGAAAAACTGTTTTTT. J is TRBJ1-4 and V is TRBV29-1, with a possible D match to TRBD1 (5 bases). Trimming took off 3 bases at V and 7 bases at J, with 12 bases between the two ends. This CDR3 has 13 residues. Per germline, CDR1 SQVTM and CDR2 ANQGSEA.

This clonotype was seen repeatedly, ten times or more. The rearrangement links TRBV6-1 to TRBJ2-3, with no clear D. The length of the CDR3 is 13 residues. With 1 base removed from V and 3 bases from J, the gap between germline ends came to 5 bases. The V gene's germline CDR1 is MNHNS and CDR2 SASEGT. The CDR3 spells CASSEVGTDTQYF. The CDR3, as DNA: TGTGCCAGCAGTGAAGTTGGGACAGATACGCAGTATTTT.

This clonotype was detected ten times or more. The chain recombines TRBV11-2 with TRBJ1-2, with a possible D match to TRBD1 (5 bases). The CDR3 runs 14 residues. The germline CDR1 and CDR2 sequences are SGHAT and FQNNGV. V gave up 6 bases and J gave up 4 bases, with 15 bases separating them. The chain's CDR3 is CASRGLRRGYGYTF. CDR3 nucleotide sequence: TGTGCCAGCAGGGGACTCCGGCGAGGCTATGGCTACACCTTC.

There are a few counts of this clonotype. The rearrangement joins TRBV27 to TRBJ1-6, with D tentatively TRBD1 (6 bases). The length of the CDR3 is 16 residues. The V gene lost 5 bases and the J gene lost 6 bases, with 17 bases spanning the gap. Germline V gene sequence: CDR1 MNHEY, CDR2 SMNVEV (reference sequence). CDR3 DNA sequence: TGTGCCAGCAGTCTTATAGGACAGCTGAGTAATTCACCCCTCCACTTT. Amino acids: CASSLIGQLSNSPLHF.

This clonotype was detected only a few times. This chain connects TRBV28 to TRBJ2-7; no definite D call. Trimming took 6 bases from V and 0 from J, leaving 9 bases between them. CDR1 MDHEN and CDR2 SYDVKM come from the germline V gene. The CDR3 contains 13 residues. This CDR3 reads CASRLPGSYEQYF. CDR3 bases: TGTGCCAGCAGATTACCGGGCTCCTACGAGCAGTACTTC.

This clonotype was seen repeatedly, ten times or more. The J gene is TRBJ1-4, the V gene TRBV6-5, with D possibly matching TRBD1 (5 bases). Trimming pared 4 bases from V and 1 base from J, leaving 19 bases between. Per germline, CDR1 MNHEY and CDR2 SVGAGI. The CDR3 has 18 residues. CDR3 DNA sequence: TGTGCCAGCAGTTTCCGGGACCCCGGGGCGGTAACTAATGAAAAACTGTTTTTT. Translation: CASSFRDPGAVTNEKLFF.

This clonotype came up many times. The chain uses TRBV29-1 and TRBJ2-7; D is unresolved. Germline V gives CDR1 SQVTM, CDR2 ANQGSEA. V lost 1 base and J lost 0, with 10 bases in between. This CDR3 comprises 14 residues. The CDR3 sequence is CSVEVQPSSYEQYF. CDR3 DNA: TGCAGCGTTGAAGTGCAGCCAAGCTCCTACGAGCAGTACTTC.

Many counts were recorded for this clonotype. The CDR3 DNA is TGCGCCAGCAGCCAAACAGGGGGAGATCAGCCCCAGCATTTT. Translation gives CASSQTGGDQPQHF. The rearrangement joins TRBV4-1 to TRBJ1-5, with 8 bases fitting TRBD1. After removal of 2 bases from V and 5 bases from J, the junction contained 2 bases not matched to a gene. The length of the CDR3 is 14 residues. In germline, CDR1 is MGHRA, CDR2 YSYEKL.

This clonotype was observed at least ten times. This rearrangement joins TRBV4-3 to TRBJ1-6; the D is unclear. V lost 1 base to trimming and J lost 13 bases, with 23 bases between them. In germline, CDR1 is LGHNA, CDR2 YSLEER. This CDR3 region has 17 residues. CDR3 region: CASSQAQAPFQRRPLHF. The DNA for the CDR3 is TGCGCCAGCAGCCAAGCCCAGGCTCCCTTTCAAAGAAGGCCCCTCCACTTT.

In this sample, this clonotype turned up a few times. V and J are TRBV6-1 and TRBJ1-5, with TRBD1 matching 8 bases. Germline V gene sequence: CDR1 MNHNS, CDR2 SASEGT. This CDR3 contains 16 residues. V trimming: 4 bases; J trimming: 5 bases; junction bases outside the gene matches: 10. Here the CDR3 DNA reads TGTGCCAGCAGTGGTAACTGGGGACAGGCACATCAGCCCCAGCATTTT. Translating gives CASSGNWGQAHQPQHF.

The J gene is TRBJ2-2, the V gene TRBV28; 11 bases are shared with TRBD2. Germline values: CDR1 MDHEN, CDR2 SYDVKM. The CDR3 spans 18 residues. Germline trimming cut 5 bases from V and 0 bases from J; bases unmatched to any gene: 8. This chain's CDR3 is CASSPDRGLAANTGELFF. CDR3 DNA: TGTGCCAGCAGTCCGGACCGGGGACTAGCGGCGAACACCGGGGAGCTGTTTTTT.